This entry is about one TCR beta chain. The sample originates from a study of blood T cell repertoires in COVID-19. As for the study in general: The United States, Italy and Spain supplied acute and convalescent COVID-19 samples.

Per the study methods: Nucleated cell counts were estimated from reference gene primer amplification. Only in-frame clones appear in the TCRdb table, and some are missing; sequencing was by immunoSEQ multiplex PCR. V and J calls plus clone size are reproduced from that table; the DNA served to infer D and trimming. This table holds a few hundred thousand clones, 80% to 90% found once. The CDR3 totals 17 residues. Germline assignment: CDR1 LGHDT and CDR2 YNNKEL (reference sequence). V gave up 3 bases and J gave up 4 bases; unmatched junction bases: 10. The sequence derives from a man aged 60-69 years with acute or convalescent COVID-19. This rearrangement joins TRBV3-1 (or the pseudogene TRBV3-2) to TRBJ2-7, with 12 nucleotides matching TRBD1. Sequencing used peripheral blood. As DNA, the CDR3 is TGTGCCAGCAGCCACCCGCGGGGACAGGGGGCGATGTACGAGCAGTACTTC. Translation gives CASSHPRGQGAMYEQYF.